The next 2 T cell receptor beta chains were all read from a single sample in a study of cytotoxic CD8 clonotypes in ibrutinib-treated CLL. Measured with immunoSEQ multiplex PCR; TCRdb has only the in-frame clones, and not every one. The repertoire includes about 25,000 clones, 55% to 70% of them detected once, and about 51% sits in the top ten. Here the sequenced sample was PBMCs, taken at disease progression, from a patient treated with ibrutinib. The receptors derive from a human donor with chronic lymphocytic leukemia.

This rearrangement joins TRBV6-5 to TRBJ1-1, with D possibly TRBD1 on 5 matching bases. This CDR3 is 13 amino acids long. Germline-derived CDR1 and CDR2 are MNHEY and SVGAGI. V gave up 2 bases and J gave up 4 bases, with 8 bases separating them. In DNA, the CDR3 is TGTGCCAGCAGTTACCTGGGGGGCACTGAAGCTTTCTTT. It codes for CASSYLGGTEAFF.

With respect to this clone: The identical CDR3 is also encoded by other nucleotide sequences in the sample. The chain couples TRBV7-9 to TRBJ2-7; D not certain. V lost 1 base, J lost 1 base, and 8 bases lay in between. The CDR3 is made up of 14 amino acids. Germline CDR1 and CDR2: SEHNR and FQNEAQ (reference sequence). In DNA form, the CDR3 reads TGTGCCAGCAGCTTAGAGTACAGTTCCTACGAGCAGTACTTC. Encoded protein: CASSLEYSSYEQYF.